This TCR beta chain came from a study of shared clonotypes between healthy human individuals. Findings and caveats of the study: Only blood underwent sampling, and tissue repertoires likely differ. With few donors, the genetic and exposure-history diversity represented was limited.

Note on this clone: Its antigen is not known.

Naive CD8 populations comprised CD45RO-negative cells positively selected for CCR7, excluding terminally differentiated effector memory CD45RA+ cells. This was a deep-level run. Here immunoSEQ multiplex PCR was the method, and the copy in TCRdb shows in-frame clones only, minus some. The sample records around 2,000,000 clones, approximately 94% being singletons. The CDR3 length is 13 residues. Germline loops: CDR1 SGHTA, CDR2 FQGTGA. V was trimmed by 4 bases and J by 3 bases, leaving 8 bases between them. The sequencing input was naive CD8+ T cells sorted from blood. The rearrangement uses TRBV7-3 and TRBJ2-3, with a weak D call TRBD1 (6 bases). The source is a man aged 18 to 30 in good health. CDR3 residues: CASSSQGTDTQYF. In DNA, the CDR3 is TGTGCCAGCAGCTCACAGGGTACAGATACGCAGTATTTT.